The 9 T cell receptor beta chains listed next were all sequenced from one sample in a study of OX40 agonist ivuxolimab in advanced cancers. Libraries were prepared by immunoSEQ multiplex PCR; TCRdb keeps only in-frame clonotypes and omits some of them. The table records 70,000 to 90,000 clones, nearly 85% of them present only once. Here the sequenced sample was CD4+ or CD8+ T cells sorted from blood, taken in a trial of the OX40 agonist ivuxolimab. All receptors come from an adult with an advanced solid tumor such as melanoma, head and neck, liver or kidney cancer.

This clone was seen once. The chain has TRBV7-2 and TRBJ2-5; 7 positions match TRBD1. Germline V gives CDR1 SGHTA, CDR2 FQGNSA. V lost 6 bases, J lost 4 bases, and 2 bases stayed unmatched. This CDR3 spans 12 amino acids. The CDR3 DNA sequence: TGTGCCAGCAGAACAGGGGCAGAGACCCAGTACTTC. This translates into CASRTGAETQYF.

This clone appeared a single time. This chain connects TRBV9 to TRBJ2-7; 10 nucleotides match TRBD1. This CDR3 is built from 15 residues. V shed 0 bases and J 4 bases; nucleotides not matched to a gene: 4. Germline V gene sequence: CDR1 SGDLS, CDR2 YYNGEE. The CDR3 DNA is TGTGCCAGCAGCGTAGGACAGGGGGCGTTATACGAGCAGTACTTC. Its protein product is CASSVGQGALYEQYF.

The chain carries TRBV4-2 and TRBJ1-5, with D unclear. V was clipped by 1 base and J by 3 bases, with 10 bases between them. Germline V lookup: CDR1 LGHNA, CDR2 YNFKEQ. The CDR3 runs to 15 residues. The CDR3 reads CASSQGEQYNQPQHF. The CDR3 DNA sequence: TGTGCCAGCAGCCAAGGAGAGCAGTACAATCAGCCCCAGCATTTT.

The chain is built from TRBV7-2 and TRBJ1-1; no reliable D call. Germline CDR1 and CDR2: SGHTA and FQGNSA. The CDR3 spans 13 residues. The germline V and J ends were trimmed by 5 bases and 1 base, with 8 bases remaining between them. The CDR3, as DNA: TGTGCCAGCAGCCAAGGGAAGAACACTGAAGCTTTCTTT. It specifies CASSQGKNTEAFF.

This chain links TRBV27 with TRBJ1-1; TRBD1 matches at 9 bases. CDR1 is MNHEY, CDR2 SMNVEV, per germline (reference sequence). V trimming: 4 bases; J trimming: 6 bases; junction bases outside the gene matches: 3. The CDR3 length is 13 residues. The CDR3 DNA reads as TGTGCCAGCAGTTCCCGGACAGGGGCTGAAGCTTTCTTT. Translated: CASSSRTGAEAFF.

The chain is built from TRBV5-4 and TRBJ2-5; possible D gene TRBD2, 6 bases. The V gene's germline CDR1 is SGHNT and CDR2 YYREEE (reference sequence). V was pared by 7 bases and J by 5 bases, with 21 bases between. The CDR3 totals 15 residues. Here the CDR3 reads CASGPPGREWETQYF. CDR3 bases: TGTGCCAGCGGGCCCCCGGGCCGGGAGTGGGAGACCCAGTACTTC.

There are a few counts of this clone. A much larger clone lies one base from this, so it may be a read error. Other DNA sequences in this sample translate to the same CDR3. The rearrangement links TRBV5-6 to TRBJ1-5, with D maybe TRBD1 (6 bases). Trimming took off 4 bases at V and 0 bases at J, with 11 bases between the two ends. Germline V gene data show CDR1 as SGHDT and CDR2 as YYEEEE. The CDR3 length is 15 residues. CDR3 region: CASSVQGYSNQPQHF. CDR3 nucleotide sequence: TGTGCCAGCAGCGTACAGGGCTATAGCAATCAGCCCCAGCATTTT. The whole variable domain, remainder taken from reference TRBV5-6 and TRBJ1-5, is DAGVTQSPTHLIKTRGQQVTLRCSPKSGHDTVSWYQQALGQGPQFIFQYYEEEERQRGNFPDRFSGHQFPNYSSELNVNALLLGDSALYLCASSVQGYSNQPQHFGDGTRLSIL.

The V and J genes are TRBV7-6 and TRBJ1-2; D is perhaps TRBD1 (5 bases). V lost 5 bases and J 4 bases, leaving 11 bases between the germline ends. The germline V gene has CDR1 SGHVS and CDR2 FNYEAQ. The CDR3 is 13 amino acids. The CDR3 protein is CASSPNRFYGYTF. The CDR3 bases are TGTGCCAGCAGCCCGAACAGGTTCTATGGCTACACCTTC.

The gene calls are TRBV19 and TRBJ2-5; perhaps TRBD2 as D (5 bases). The CDR3 runs 15 residues. In germline, CDR1 is LNHDA, CDR2 SQIVND (reference sequence). The germline V and J ends were trimmed by 1 base and 5 bases, with 14 bases remaining between them. The chain's CDR3 is CASSIGLATSETQYF. The CDR3 nucleotides are TGTGCCAGTAGTATAGGGCTAGCAACTTCGGAGACCCAGTACTTC.